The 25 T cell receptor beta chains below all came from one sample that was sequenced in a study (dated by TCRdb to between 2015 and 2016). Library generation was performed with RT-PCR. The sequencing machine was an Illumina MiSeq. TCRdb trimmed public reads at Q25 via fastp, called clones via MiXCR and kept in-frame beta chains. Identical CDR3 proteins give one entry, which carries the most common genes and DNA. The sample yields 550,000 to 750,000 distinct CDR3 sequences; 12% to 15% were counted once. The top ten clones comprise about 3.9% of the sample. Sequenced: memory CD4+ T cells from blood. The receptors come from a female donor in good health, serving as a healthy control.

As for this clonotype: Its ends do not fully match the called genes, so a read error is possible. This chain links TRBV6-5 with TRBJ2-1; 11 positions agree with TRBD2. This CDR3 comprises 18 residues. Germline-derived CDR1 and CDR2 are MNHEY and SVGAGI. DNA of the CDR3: TGTGCCAGCAGTTACTCTGGCGGTAGCGGGAGGGCCTATAATGAGCAGTTCTTC. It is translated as CASSYSGGSGRAYNEQFF.

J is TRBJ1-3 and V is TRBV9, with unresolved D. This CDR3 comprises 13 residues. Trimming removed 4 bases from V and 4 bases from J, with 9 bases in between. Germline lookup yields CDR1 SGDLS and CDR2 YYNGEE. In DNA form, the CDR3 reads TGTGCCAGCAGCCCGACTAGGGGAAACACCATATATTTT. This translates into CASSPTRGNTIYF.

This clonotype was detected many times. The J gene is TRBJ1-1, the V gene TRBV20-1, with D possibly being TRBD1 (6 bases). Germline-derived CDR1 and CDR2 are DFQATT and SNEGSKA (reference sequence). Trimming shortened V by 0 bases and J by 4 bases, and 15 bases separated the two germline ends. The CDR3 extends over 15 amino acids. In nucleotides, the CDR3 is TGCAGTGCTAGAGATCCCAAGGGGGTCGGCACTGAAGCTTTCTTT. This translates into CSARDPKGVGTEAFF.

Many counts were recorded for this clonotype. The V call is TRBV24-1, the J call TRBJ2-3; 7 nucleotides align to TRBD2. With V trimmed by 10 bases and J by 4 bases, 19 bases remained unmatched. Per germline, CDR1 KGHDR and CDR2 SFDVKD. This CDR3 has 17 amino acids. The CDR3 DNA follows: TGTGCCACAGCGGGACCCGCGGTGGGACTGAGCCCAGATACGCAGTATTTT. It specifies CATAGPAVGLSPDTQYF.

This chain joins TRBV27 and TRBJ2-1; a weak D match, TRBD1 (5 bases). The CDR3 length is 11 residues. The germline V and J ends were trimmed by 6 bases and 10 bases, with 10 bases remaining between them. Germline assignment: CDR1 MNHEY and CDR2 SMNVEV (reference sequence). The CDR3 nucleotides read TGTGCCAGCAGCCAGCAGGGCGAGCAGTTCTTC. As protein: CASSQQGEQFF.

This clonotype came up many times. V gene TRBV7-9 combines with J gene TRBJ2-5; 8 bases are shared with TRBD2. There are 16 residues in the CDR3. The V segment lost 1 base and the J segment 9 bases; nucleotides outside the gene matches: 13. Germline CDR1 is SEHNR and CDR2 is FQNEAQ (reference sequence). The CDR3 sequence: CASSLVGAGAFGSQYF. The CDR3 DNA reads TGTGCCAGCAGCTTAGTCGGAGCGGGGGCCTTCGGGTCCCAGTACTTC.

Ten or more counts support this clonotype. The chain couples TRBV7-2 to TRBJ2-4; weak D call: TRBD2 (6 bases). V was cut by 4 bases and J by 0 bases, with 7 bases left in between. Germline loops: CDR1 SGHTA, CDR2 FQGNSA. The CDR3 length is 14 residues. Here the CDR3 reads CASSSGLAKNIQYF. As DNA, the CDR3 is TGTGCCAGCAGCTCGGGACTAGCCAAAAACATTCAGTACTTC.

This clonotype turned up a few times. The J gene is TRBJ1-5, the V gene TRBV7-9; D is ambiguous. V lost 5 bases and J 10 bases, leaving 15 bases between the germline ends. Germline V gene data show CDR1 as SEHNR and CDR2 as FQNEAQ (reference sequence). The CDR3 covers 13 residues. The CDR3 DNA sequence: TGTGCCAGCAGCCGCTTCTGGGGTGAACCCCAGCATTTT. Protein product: CASSRFWGEPQHF.

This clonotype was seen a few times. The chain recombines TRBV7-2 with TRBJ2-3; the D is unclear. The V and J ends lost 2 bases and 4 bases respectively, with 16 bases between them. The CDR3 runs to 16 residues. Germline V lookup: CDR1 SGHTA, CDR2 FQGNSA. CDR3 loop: CASSLSWAVRADTQYF. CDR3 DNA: TGTGCCAGCAGCTTATCGTGGGCTGTTCGGGCAGATACGCAGTATTTT.

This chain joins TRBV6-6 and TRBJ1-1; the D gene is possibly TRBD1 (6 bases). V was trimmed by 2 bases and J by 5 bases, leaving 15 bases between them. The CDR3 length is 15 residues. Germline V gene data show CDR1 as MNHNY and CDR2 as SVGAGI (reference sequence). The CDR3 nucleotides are TGTGCCAGCAGTTACCCACAGGGTACGGGTACTGAAGCTTTCTTT. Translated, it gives CASSYPQGTGTEAFF.

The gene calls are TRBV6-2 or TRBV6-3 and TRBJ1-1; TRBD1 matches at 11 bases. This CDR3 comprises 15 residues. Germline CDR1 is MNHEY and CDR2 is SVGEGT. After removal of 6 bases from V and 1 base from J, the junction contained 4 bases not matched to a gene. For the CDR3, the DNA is TGTGCCAGCAGAGGACAGGGGGCCGGGAACACTGAAGCTTTCTTT. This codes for CASRGQGAGNTEAFF.

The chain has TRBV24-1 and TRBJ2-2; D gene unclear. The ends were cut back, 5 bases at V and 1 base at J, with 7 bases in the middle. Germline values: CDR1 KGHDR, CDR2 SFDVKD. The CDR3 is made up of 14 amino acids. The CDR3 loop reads CATSAQMNTGELFF. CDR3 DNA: TGTGCCACCAGTGCACAGATGAACACCGGGGAGCTGTTTTTT.

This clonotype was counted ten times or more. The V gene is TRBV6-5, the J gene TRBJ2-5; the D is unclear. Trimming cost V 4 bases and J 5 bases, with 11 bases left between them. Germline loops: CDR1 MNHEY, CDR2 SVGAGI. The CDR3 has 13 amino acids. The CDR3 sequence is CASSSPAVETQYF. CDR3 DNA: TGTGCCAGCAGTTCCCCCGCGGTGGAGACCCAGTACTTC.

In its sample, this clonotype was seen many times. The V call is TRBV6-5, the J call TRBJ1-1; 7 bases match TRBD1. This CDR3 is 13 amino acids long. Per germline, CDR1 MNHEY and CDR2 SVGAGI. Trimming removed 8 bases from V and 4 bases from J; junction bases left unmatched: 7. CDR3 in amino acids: CASCKGAFTEAFF. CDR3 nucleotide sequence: TGTGCCAGCTGTAAGGGGGCCTTCACTGAAGCTTTCTTT.

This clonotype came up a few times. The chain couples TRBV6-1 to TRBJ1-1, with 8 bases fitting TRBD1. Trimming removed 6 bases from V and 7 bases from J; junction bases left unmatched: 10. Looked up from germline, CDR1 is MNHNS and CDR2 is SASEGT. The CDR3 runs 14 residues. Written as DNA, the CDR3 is TGTGCCAGCAGCACAGGGGGGGGTCATGTTGAAGCTTTCTTT. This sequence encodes CASSTGGGHVEAFF.

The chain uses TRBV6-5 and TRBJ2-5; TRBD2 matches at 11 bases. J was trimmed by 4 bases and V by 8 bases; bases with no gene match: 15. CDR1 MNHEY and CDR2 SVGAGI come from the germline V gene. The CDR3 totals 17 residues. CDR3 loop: CASAHRGASGRRETQYF. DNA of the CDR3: TGTGCCAGCGCCCACAGGGGGGCTAGCGGGAGGAGAGAGACCCAGTACTTC.

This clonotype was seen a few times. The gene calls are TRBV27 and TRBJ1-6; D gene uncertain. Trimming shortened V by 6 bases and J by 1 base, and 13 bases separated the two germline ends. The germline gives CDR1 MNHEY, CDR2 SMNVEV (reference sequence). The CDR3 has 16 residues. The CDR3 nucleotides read TGTGCCAGCAGAATTCTTCCCGGGTCCTATAATTCACCCCTCCACTTT. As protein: CASRILPGSYNSPLHF.

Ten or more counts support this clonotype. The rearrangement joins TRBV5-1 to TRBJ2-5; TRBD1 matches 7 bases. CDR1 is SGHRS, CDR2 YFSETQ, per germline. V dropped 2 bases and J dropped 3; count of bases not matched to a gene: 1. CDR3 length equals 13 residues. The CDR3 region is CASSFTGEETQYF. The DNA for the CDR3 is TGCGCCAGCAGCTTCACAGGGGAAGAGACCCAGTACTTC.

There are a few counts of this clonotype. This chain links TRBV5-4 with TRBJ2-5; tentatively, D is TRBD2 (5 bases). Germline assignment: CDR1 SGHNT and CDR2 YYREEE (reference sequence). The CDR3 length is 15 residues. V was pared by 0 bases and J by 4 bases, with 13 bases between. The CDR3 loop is CASSLVARERETQYF. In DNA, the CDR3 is TGTGCCAGCAGCTTGGTCGCGAGGGAGAGAGAGACCCAGTACTTC. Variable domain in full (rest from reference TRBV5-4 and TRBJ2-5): ETGVTQSPTHLIKTRGQQVTLRCSSQSGHNTVSWYQQALGQGPQFIFQYYREEENGRGNFPPRFSGLQFPNYSSELNVNALELDDSALYLCASSLVARERETQYFGPGTRLLVL.

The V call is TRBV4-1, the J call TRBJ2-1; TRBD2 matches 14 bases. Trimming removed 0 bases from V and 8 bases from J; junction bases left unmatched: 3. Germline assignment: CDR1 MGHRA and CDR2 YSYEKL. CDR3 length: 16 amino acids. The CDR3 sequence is CASSQERTSGRYEQFF. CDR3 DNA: TGCGCCAGCAGCCAAGAGCGGACTAGCGGGAGGTATGAGCAGTTCTTC.

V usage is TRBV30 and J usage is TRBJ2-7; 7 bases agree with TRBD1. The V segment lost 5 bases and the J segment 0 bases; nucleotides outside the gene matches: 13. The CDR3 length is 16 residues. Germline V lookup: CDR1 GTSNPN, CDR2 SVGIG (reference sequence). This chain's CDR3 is CAWAPRGQLYSYEQYF. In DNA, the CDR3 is TGTGCCTGGGCGCCGAGGGGGCAACTTTACTCCTACGAGCAGTACTTC.

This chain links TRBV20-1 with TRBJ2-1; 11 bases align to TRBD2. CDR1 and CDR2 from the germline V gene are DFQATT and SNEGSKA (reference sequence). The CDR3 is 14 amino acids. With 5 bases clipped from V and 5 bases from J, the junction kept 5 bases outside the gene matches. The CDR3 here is CSARPGLADNEQFF. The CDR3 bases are TGCAGTGCTCGTCCGGGACTAGCGGACAATGAGCAGTTCTTC.

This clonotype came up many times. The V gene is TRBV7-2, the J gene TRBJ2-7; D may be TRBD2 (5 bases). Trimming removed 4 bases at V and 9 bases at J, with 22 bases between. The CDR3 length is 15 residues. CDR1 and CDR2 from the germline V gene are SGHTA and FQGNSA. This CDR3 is CASSSSWTAVGGQYF. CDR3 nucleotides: TGTGCCAGCAGCTCCTCCTGGACCGCCGTTGGAGGGCAGTACTTC.

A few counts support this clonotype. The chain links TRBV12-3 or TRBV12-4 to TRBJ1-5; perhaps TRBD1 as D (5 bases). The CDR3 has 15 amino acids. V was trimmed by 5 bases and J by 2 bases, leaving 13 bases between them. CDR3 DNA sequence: TGTGCCAGCAGTGGTCGGGGCATTGGCAATCAGCCCCAGCATTTT. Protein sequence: CASSGRGIGNQPQHF.

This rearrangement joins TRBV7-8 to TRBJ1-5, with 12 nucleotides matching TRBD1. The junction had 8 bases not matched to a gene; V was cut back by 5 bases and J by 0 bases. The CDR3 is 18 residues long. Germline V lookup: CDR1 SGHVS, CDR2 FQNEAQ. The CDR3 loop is CASSAGTGGANSNQPQHF. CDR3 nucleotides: TGTGCCAGCAGCGCAGGGACAGGGGGCGCAAATAGCAATCAGCCCCAGCATTTT.